This T cell receptor (beta chain) was documented in a study of blood T cell repertoires in COVID-19. Study background: PBMCs, B-cell-depleted T cells, or T cells provided the cDNA or gDNA that made up the material.

The method was immunoSEQ multiplex PCR; TCRdb's version includes in-frame clones alone and lacks a portion of them. The sample includes fewer than 150,000 clones, about 85% of them seen just once. This clone has only one observation. Germline V lookup: CDR1 MRHNA, CDR2 SNTAGT. This CDR3 spans 14 amino acids. The V and J ends lost 3 bases and 0 bases respectively, with 8 bases between them. The source is a human donor in a cohort sampled during active COVID-19. The rearrangement joins TRBV6-4 to TRBJ1-1; D is perhaps TRBD1 (6 bases). Source material: peripheral blood. The DNA of the CDR3 is TGTGCCAGCAGTGAGGACAGCATGAACACTGAAGCTTTCTTT. Protein: CASSEDSMNTEAFF.